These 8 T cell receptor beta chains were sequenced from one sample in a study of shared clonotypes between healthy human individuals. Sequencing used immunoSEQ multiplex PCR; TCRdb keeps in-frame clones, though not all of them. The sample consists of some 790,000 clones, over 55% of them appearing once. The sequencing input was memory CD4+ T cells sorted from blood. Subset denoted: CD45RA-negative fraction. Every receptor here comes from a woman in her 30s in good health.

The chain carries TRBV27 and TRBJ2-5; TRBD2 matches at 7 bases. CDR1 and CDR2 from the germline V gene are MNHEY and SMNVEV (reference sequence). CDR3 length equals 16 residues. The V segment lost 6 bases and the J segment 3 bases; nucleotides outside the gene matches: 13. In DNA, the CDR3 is TGTGCCAGCAGCCCCCTTGGCGGGAGAGGGGAAGAGACCCAGTACTTC. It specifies CASSPLGGRGEETQYF.

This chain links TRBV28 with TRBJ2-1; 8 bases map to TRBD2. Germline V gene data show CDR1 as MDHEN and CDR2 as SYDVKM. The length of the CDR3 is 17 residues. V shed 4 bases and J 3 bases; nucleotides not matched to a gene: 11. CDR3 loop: CASSSVTGTRDYNEQFF. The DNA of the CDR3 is TGTGCCAGCAGTTCTGTCACCGGGACTAGGGACTACAATGAGCAGTTCTTC. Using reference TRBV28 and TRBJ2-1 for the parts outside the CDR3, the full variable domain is DVKVTQSSRYLVKRTGEKVFLECVQDMDHENMFWYRQDPGLGLRLIYFSYDVKMKEKGDIPEGYSVSREKKERFSLILESASTNQTSMYLCASSSVTGTRDYNEQFFGPGTRLTVL.

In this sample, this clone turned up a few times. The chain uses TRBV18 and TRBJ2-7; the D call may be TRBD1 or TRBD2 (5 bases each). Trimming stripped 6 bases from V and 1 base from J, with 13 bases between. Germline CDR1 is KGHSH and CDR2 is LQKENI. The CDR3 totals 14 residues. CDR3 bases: TGTGCCAGCTCGCCCGGGACGGAGTCCTACGAGCAGTACTTC. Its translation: CASSPGTESYEQYF.

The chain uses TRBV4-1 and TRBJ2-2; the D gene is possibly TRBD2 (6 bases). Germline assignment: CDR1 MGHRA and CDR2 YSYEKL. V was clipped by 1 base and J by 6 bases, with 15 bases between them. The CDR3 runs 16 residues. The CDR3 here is CASSQVRGSGSGELFF. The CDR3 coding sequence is TGCGCCAGCAGCCAAGTACGAGGGAGCGGGTCCGGGGAGCTGTTTTTT.

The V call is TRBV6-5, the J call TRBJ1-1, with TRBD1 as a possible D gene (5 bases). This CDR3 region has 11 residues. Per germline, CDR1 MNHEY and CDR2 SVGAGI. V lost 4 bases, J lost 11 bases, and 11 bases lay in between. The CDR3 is CASSSQGAAFF. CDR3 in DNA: TGTGCCAGCAGTTCGCAGGGTGCGGCTTTCTTT.

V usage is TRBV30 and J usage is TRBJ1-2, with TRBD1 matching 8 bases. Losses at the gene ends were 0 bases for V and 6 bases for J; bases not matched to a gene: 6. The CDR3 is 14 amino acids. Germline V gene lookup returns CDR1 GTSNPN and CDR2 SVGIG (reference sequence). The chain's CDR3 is CAWSVLGQDNGYTF. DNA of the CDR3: TGTGCCTGGAGTGTACTGGGACAGGACAATGGCTACACCTTC.

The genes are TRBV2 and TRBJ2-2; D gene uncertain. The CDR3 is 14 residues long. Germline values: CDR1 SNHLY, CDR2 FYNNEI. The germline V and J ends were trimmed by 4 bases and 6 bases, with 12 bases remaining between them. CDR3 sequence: CASSVTIRAGELFF. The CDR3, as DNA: TGTGCCAGCAGTGTGACGATTCGAGCCGGGGAGCTGTTTTTT.

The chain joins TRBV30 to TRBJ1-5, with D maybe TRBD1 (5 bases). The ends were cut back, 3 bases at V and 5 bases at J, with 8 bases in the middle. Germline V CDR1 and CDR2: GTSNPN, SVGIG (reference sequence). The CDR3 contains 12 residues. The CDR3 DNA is TGTGCCTGGAGCAGGGACGATCAGCCCCAGCATTTT. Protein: CAWSRDDQPQHF. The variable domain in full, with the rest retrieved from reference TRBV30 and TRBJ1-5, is SQTIHQWPATLVQPVGSPLSLECTVEGTSNPNLYWYRQAAGRGLQLLFYSVGIGQISSEVPQNLSASRPQDRQFILSSKKLLLSDSGFYLCAWSRDDQPQHFGDGTRLSIL.